The sequence of this TCR beta chain was determined in a study of T cell repertoires in cytomegalovirus infection. Study-wide context: Well-studied HLA-B-restricted CMV epitopes were used in the study alongside recently identified HLA-C-restricted ones. From public TCR beta signatures came an indication of both CMV infection and matching HLA type.

TCRdb called the reads again in MiXCR, with one record for every CDR3 protein. The sample has 110,000 or so distinct CDR3 sequences; 29% are singletons. The trim removed 5 bases at V and 8 bases at J, leaving 6 bases unmatched. Germline V CDR1 and CDR2: SGHVS, FNYEAQ. The CDR3 contains 14 residues. This clonotype has at least ten counts. What it binds is unknown. The rearrangement uses TRBV7-6 and TRBJ1-1, with 12 bases identical to TRBD1. The source of this sequence is a human donor in good health (CMV status not recorded). Some clones in this sample may be carry-over from other donors' samples. The starting material was CD8+ T cells from cultured PBMCs, obtained from culture after CMV antigen stimulation. Here the CDR3 DNA reads TGTGCCAGCAGCCCAGGGACAGGGGGCGCAGAAGCTTTCTTT. Encoded protein: CASSPGTGGAEAFF. Variable domain in full (rest from reference TRBV7-6 and TRBJ1-1): GAGVSQSPRYKVTKRGQDVALRCDPISGHVSLYWYRQALGQGPEFLTYFNYEAQQDKSGLPNDRFSAERPEGSISTLTIQRTEQRDSAMYRCASSPGTGGAEAFFGQGTRLTVV.